This TCR beta chain derives from a study of tumor-infiltrating lymphocytes in primary liver carcinoma. The CDR3 length is 14 residues. Total RNA (roughly 530 ng) served as template for TCR beta cDNA synthesis primed by a constant-region primer. TCR beta libraries came from three nested multiplex PCR rounds using slightly modified ARM-PCR. It was with TRBV1-TRBV30 forward primers and a C-beta reverse primer that the first two PCR rounds were run, at about 10 cycles each. TCRdb processed the multiplex PCR reads anew with MiXCR; each CDR3 protein has one entry. The table has 320,000 or so distinct CDR3 sequences, approximately 65% seen once. Study-level results: Tumor region pairs showed greater overlap than either tumor-adjacent or tumor-blood pairs did.

The study extracted blood RNA from unsorted whole blood and also extracted germline DNA. As concerns this clonotype: Its antigen is undetermined. The junction departs from the called germline gene at one end, perhaps through a read error.

Sequencing was done on a sample of peripheral blood. The clonotype originates from a man aged 35 to 55 with primary liver carcinoma and hepatitis B virus infection. This chain joins TRBV12-3 or TRBV12-4 and TRBJ2-1; D remains unclear. The CDR3 DNA follows: TGTACCAGCAGTTTAGTAGGTGGCGACCTGCCGCAGTTCTTC. It encodes CTSSLVGGDLPQFF.